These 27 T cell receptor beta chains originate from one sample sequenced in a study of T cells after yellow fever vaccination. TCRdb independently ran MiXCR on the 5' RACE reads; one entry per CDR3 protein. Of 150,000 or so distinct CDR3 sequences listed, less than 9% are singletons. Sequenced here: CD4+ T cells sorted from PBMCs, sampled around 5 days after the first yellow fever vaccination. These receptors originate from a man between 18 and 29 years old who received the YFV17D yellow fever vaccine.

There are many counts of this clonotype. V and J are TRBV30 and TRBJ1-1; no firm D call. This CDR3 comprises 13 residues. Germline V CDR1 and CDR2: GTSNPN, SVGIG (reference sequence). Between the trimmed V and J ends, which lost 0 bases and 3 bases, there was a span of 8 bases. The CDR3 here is CAWSVWRYTEAFF. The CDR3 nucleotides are TGTGCCTGGAGTGTATGGCGGTACACTGAAGCTTTCTTT. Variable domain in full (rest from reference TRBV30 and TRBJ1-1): SQTIHQWPATLVQPVGSPLSLECTVEGTSNPNLYWYRQAAGRGLQLLFYSVGIGQISSEVPQNLSASRPQDRQFILSSKKLLLSDSGFYLCAWSVWRYTEAFFGQGTRLTVV.

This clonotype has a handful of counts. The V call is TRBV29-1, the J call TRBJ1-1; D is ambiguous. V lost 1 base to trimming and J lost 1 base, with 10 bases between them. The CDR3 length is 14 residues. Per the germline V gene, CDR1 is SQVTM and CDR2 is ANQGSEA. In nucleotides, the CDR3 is TGCAGCGTTGAAGGCCGGTTTTCGAACACTGAAGCTTTCTTT. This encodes CSVEGRFSNTEAFF.

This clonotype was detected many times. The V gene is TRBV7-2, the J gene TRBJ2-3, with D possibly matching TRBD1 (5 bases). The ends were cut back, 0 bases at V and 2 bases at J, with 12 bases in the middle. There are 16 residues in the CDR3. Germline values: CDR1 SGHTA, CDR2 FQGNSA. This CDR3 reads CASSLARDRYTDTQYF. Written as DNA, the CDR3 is TGTGCCAGCAGCTTAGCCCGAGACAGATACACAGATACGCAGTATTTT. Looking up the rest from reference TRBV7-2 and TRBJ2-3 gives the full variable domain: GAGVSQSPSNKVTEKGKDVELRCDPISGHTALYWYRQSLGQGLEFLIYFQGNSAPDKSGLPSDRFSAERTGGSVSTLTIQRTQQEDSAVYLCASSLARDRYTDTQYFGPGTRLTVL.

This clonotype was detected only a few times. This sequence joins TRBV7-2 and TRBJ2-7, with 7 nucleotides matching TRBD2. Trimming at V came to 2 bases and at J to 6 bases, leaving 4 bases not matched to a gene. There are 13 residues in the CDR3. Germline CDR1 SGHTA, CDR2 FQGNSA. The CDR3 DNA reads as TGTGCCAGCAGCTTACTTGCGGGGGTCGAGCAGTACTTC. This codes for CASSLLAGVEQYF.

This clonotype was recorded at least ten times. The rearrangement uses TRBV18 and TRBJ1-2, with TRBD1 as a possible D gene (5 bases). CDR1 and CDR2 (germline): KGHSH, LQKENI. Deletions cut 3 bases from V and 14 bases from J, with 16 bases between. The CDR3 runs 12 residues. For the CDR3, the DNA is TGTGCCAGCTCACCTCTTCGAGGGGCCCTGACCTTC. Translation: CASSPLRGALTF. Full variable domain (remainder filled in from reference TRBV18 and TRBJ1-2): NAGVMQNPRHLVRRRGQEARLRCSPMKGHSHVYWYRQLPEEGLKFMVYLQKENIIDESGMPKERFSAEFPKEGPSILRIQQVVRGDSAAYFCASSPLRGALTFGSGTRLTVV.

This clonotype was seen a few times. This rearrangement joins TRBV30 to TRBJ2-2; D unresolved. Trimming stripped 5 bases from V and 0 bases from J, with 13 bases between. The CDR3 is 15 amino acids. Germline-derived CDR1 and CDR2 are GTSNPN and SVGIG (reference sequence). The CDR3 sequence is CAWADNFANTGELFF. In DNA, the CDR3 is TGTGCCTGGGCCGACAATTTCGCGAACACCGGGGAGCTGTTTTTT.

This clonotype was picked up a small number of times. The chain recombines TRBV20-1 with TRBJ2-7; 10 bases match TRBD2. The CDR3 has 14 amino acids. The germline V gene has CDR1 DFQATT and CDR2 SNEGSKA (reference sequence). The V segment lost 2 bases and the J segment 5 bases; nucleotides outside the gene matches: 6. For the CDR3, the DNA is TGCAGTGCTAGAAAGCGGGGGGGTCGGAACGAGCAGTACGTC. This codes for CSARKRGGRNEQYV.

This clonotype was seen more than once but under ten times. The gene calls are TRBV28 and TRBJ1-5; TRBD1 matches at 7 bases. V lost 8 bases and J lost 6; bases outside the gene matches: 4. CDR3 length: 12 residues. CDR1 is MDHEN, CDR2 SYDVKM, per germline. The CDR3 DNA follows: TGTGCCAGCGAGAGGGGGCTTCAGCCCCAGCATTTT. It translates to CASERGLQPQHF.

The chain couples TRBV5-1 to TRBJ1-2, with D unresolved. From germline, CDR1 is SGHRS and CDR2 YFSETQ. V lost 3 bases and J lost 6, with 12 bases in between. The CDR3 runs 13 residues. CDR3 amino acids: CASSSPEGNGYTF. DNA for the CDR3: TGCGCCAGCAGCTCCCCGGAGGGAAATGGCTACACCTTC.

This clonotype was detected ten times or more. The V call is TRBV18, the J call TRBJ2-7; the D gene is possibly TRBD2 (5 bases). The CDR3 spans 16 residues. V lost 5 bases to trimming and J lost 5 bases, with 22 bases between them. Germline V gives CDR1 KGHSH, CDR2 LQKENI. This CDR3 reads CASSSRTAVGVNEQYV. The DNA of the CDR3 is TGTGCCAGCTCATCCCGGACTGCCGTGGGAGTGAACGAGCAGTACGTC.

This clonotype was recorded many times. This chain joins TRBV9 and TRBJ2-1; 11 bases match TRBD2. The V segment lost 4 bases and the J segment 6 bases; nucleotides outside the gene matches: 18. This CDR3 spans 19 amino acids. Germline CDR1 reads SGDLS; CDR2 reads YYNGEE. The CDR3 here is CASSLSLSSGGVVRNEQFF. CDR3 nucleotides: TGTGCCAGCAGCCTTTCTCTGAGTAGCGGGGGGGTGGTGCGCAATGAGCAGTTCTTC.

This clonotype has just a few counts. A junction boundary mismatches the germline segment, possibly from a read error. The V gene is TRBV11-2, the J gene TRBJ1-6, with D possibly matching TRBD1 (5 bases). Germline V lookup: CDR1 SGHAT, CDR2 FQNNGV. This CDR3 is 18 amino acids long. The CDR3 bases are TGTGCCAGCAGCCTAGAGGGACCACCTCTAAGTTATAATTCTCCCCTCCACTTT. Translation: CASSLEGPPLSYNSPLHF.

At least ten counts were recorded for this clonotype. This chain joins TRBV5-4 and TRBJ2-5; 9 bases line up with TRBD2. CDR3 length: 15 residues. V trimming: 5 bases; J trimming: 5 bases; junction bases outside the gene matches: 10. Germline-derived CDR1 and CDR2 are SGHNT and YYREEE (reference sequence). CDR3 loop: CASSFSGGRSETQYF. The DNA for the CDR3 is TGTGCCAGCAGTTTTAGCGGGGGACGATCCGAGACCCAGTACTTC.

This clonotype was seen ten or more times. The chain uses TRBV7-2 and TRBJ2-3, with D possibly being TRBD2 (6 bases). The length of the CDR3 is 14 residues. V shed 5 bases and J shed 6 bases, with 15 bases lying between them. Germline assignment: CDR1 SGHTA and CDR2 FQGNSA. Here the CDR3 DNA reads TGTGCCAGCAGCCCTCGGAGGGGCCTGGATACGCAGTATTTT. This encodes CASSPRRGLDTQYF.

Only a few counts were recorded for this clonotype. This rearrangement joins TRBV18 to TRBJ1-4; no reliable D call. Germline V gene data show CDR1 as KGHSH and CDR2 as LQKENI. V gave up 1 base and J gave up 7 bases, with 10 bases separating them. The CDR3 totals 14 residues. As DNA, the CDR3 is TGTGCCAGCTCACCACTGGCCCGGGGTGAAAAACTGTTTTTT. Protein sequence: CASSPLARGEKLFF.

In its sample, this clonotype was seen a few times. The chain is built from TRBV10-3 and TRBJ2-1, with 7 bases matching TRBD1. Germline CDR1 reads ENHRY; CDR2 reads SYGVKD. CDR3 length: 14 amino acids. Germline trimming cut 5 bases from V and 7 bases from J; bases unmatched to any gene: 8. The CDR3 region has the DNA TGTGCCATCAGTCCTGGGACAGCCATTAATGAGCAGTTCTTC. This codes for CAISPGTAINEQFF.

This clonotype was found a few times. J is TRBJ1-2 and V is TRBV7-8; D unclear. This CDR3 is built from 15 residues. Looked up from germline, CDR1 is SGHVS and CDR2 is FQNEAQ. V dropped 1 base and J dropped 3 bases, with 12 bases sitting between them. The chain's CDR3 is CASSLGGPVDYGYTF. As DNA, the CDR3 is TGTGCCAGCAGCTTAGGAGGCCCCGTGGACTATGGCTACACCTTC.

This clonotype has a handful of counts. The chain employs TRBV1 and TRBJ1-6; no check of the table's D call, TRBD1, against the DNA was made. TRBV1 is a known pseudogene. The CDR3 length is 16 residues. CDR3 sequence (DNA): TGCACCAGCAGCCAAAGGAAGGACAGGAGTGATTCACCCCTCCACTTT. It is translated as CTSSQRKDRSDSPLHF.

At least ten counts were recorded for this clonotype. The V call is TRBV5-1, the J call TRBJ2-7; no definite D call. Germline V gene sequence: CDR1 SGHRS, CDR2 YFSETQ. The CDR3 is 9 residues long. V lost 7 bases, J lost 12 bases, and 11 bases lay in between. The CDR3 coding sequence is TGCGCCAGCTGGAGCCGCTCGTACGTC. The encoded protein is CASWSRSYV.

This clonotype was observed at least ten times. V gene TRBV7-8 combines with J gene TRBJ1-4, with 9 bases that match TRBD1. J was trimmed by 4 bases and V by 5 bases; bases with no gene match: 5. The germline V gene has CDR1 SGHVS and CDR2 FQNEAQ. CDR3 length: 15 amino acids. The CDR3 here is CASSRGQGHNEKLFF. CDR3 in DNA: TGTGCCAGCAGCAGAGGACAGGGGCATAATGAAAAACTGTTTTTT.

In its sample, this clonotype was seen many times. The CDR3: CASSKQTVANEKLFF. The CDR3 nucleotides read TGTGCCAGCAGTAAACAGACAGTCGCGAATGAAAAACTGTTTTTT. The J gene is TRBJ1-4, the V gene TRBV7-8; D might be TRBD1 (5 bases). Germline lookup yields CDR1 SGHVS and CDR2 FQNEAQ. Trimming left V 6 bases short and J 5 bases short, with 16 bases between. The CDR3 consists of 15 residues.

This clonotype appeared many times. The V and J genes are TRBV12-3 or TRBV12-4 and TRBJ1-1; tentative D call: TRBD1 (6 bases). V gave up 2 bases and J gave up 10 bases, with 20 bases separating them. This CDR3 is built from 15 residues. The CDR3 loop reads CASSLNPGGAAGAFF. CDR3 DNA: TGTGCCAGCAGTTTAAACCCCGGGGGGGCCGCTGGAGCTTTCTTT.

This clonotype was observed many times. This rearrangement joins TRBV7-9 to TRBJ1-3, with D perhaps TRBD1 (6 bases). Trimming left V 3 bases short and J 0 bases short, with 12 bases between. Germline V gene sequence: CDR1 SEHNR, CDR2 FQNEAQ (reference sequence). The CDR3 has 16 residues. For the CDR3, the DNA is TGTGCCAGCAGCTTGCTACAGGGCCTCTCTGGAAACACCATATATTTT. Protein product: CASSLLQGLSGNTIYF. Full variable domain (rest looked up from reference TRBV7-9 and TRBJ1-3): DTGVSQNPRHKITKRGQNVTFRCDPISEHNRLYWYRQTLGQGPEFLTYFQNEAQLEKSRLLSDRFSAERPKGSFSTLEIQRTEQGDSAMYLCASSLLQGLSGNTIYFGEGSWLTVV.

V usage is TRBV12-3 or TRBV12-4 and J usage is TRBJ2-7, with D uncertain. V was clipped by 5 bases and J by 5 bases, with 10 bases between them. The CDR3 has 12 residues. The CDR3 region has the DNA TGTGCCAGCAGTCCCCAAGGTCACGAGCAGTACTTC. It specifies CASSPQGHEQYF.

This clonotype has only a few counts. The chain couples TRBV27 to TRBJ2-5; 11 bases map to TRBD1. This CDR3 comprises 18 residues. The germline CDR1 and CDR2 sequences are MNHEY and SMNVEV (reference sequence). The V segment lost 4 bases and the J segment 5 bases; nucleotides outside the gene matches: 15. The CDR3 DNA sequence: TGTGCCAGCAGTTCTTCCAGGACAGGGGGCGGGAAAGAGGAGACCCAGTACTTC. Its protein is CASSSSRTGGGKEETQYF.

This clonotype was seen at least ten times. CDR3 residues: CASSSGRNYGYTF. The CDR3 DNA reads TGTGCCAGCAGTTCGGGACGGAACTATGGCTACACCTTC. This sequence joins TRBV27 and TRBJ1-2; D possibly corresponds to TRBD1 (5 bases). Trimming took off 4 bases at V and 2 bases at J, with 8 bases between the two ends. Germline-derived CDR1 and CDR2 are MNHEY and SMNVEV (reference sequence). The CDR3 runs 13 residues.

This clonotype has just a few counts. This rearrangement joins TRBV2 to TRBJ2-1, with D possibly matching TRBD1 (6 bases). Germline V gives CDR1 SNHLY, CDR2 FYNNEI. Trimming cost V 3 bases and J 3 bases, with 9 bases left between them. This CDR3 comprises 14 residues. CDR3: CASSEDRHYNEQFF. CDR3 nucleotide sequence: TGTGCCAGCAGTGAGGACAGACACTACAATGAGCAGTTCTTC.